This is a list of T cell receptor beta chains from one sample in a study of T-cell memory formation after mild COVID-19. TCRdb used MiXCR to reprocess the 5' RACE reads, holding one entry per CDR3 protein. Of approximately 100,000 distinct CDR3 sequences listed, approximately 17% are singletons. Sequencing input: PBMCs or a T cell subset sorted from them (not recorded which). Source of these receptors: an adult woman who had mild COVID-19 (a few samples of this study predate the infection). Cell type and time point are not known. Both conserved end residues are part of each CDR3. Each record gives: clone size, D gene, J gene, V gene, CDR3 DNA, CDR3 protein. A D gene is named only where the DNA matches it firmly. Clone size is shown for a subset of rows, as once, few, many or a class of expanded clone.

>few|TRBD2|TRBJ2-1|TRBV20-1
TGCAGTGCTACGACTAGCGGCCGGGACGACGAGCAGTTCTTC
CSATTSGRDDEQFF
>NA|TRBD1|TRBJ2-7|TRBV6-5
TGTGCCAGCAGTCCCTCCGGGACAGGGGCCTACGAGCAGTACTTC
CASSPSGTGAYEQYF
>few|NA|TRBJ2-2|TRBV18
TGTGCCAGCTCACCGAGCGGGAACACCGGGGAGCTGTTTTTT
CASSPSGNTGELFF
>NA|NA|TRBJ1-2|TRBV7-8
TGTGCCAGCAGCTGGGGCCCCGCAGAGACTCTTAACTATGGCTACACCTTC
CASSWGPAETLNYGYTF
>few|TRBD1|TRBJ2-4|TRBV4-1
TGCGCCAGCAGCCTACCGGGACAGGGGGATTTAGCCAAAAACATTCAGTACTTC
CASSLPGQGDLAKNIQYF
>NA|NA|TRBJ2-1|TRBV7-9
TGTGCCAGCAGCTTAGAACAGGACAATGAGCAGTTCTTC
CASSLEQDNEQFF
>few|TRBD1|TRBJ2-7|TRBV6-2/TRBV6-3
TGTGCCAGCAGTTATCGGGACAGTGACTACTACGAGCAGTACTTC
CASSYRDSDYYEQYF
>few|NA|TRBJ2-7|TRBV6-2/TRBV6-3
TGTGCCAGCAGTCTCACCCCGACAGGAATGACATACGAGCAGTACTTC
CASSLTPTGMTYEQYF
>many|NA|TRBJ2-7|TRBV7-9
TGTGCCAGCAGCTTAGTAGGCCAAGCCTACGAGCAGTACTTC
CASSLVGQAYEQYF
>NA|NA|TRBJ2-3|TRBV5-4
TGTGCCAGCAGCTTGGGAACAGGGAACACAGATACGCAGTATTTT
CASSLGTGNTDTQYF
>NA|NA|TRBJ2-7|TRBV6-5
TGTGCCAGCACCTTCGCGGAGGGGGCTGGCGAGCAGTACTTC
CASTFAEGAGEQYF
>few|NA|TRBJ1-1|TRBV20-1
TGCAGTGGGTGGGGGGACCGAGGGTACACTGAAGCTTTCTTT
CSGWGDRGYTEAFF
>few|NA|TRBJ2-5|TRBV7-9
TGTGCCAGCAGCACCGGGACAACCCAAGAGACCCAGTACTTC
CASSTGTTQETQYF
>many|NA|TRBJ2-1|TRBV7-9
TGTGCCAGCAGCCCCCTTCCGGGACGGACGCCTGATGAGCAGTTCTTC
CASSPLPGRTPDEQFF
>few|NA|TRBJ2-7|TRBV25-1
TGTGCCAGCAGTGAATCTTGGTCCTACGAGCAGTACTTC
CASSESWSYEQYF
>many|NA|TRBJ1-1|TRBV29-1
TGCAGCGTTGATGGGGGAAACACTGAAGCTTTCTTT
CSVDGGNTEAFF
>few|NA|TRBJ1-1|TRBV27
TGTGCCAGCAGTTCGGGCAGGGCGAACACTGAAGCTTTCTTT
CASSSGRANTEAFF
>NA|NA|TRBJ2-2|TRBV5-6
TGTGCCAGCAGCTTGGGGGTTACCACGGTCACCGGGGAGCTGTTTTTT
CASSLGVTTVTGELFF
>NA|NA|TRBJ2-7|TRBV25-1
TGTGCCAGCAGTGGTAGTGTGGCAGGGAAGGGATCCTACGAGCAGTACTTC
CASSGSVAGKGSYEQYF
>few|TRBD2|TRBJ2-3|TRBV7-9
TGTGCCAGCAGCCCCGGGACTAGCGGGTACTTGGATACGCAGTATTTT
CASSPGTSGYLDTQYF
>NA|TRBD2|TRBJ2-4|TRBV19
TGTGCCAGTAGTACCGGGGGGGACATTCAGTACTTC
CASSTGGDIQYF
>many|NA|TRBJ2-7|TRBV27
TGTGCCAGCAGTTTATCAACCGGGTACGAGCAGTACTTC
CASSLSTGYEQYF
>NA|NA|TRBJ1-1|TRBV7-9
TGTGCCAGCAGCTCGCCGGGTAGCACTGAAGCTTTCTTT
CASSSPGSTEAFF
>NA|NA|TRBJ1-1|TRBV5-1
TGCGCCAGCAGCTTGGAAGACTGGTACACTGAAGCTTTCTTT
CASSLEDWYTEAFF
>NA|NA|TRBJ2-1|TRBV3-1
TGTGCCAGCAGCCAGGTATATACGGTTGGGGGCTACAATGAGCAGTTCTTC
CASSQVYTVGGYNEQFF
>few|TRBD2|TRBJ2-2|TRBV11-2
TGTGCCAGCAGCCCGGGGACTAGCGGGAGTATCACCGGGGAGCTGTTTTTT
CASSPGTSGSITGELFF
>NA|TRBD2|TRBJ2-2|TRBV24-1
TGTGCCACCAGTGAGAATCCTAGCGGGCCGGTTTCTGAGCTGTTTTTT
CATSENPSGPVSELFF
>few|NA|TRBJ1-1|TRBV4-1
TGCGCCAGCAGCCGCGCCTCCTCTTGGGACACTGAAGCTTTCTTT
CASSRASSWDTEAFF
>NA|NA|TRBJ2-7|TRBV2
TGTGCCAGCACCCAACTCGACATTTCTGACGAGCAGTACTTC
CASTQLDISDEQYF
>NA|NA|TRBJ2-1|TRBV6-6
TGTGCCAGCAGTTACTCGGGGGATGAGCAGTTCTTC
CASSYSGDEQFF
>NA|TRBD2|TRBJ2-3|TRBV5-1
TGCGCCAGCAGCATCTCTAGCGGGGGGGGCCCAGATACGCAGTATTTT
CASSISSGGGPDTQYF
>NA|NA|TRBJ2-2|TRBV9
TGTGCCAGCAGCGTAGGGGTGAGGGAGCCGAACACCGGGGAGCTGTTTTTT
CASSVGVREPNTGELFF
>few|NA|TRBJ2-7|TRBV5-5
TGTGCCAGCAGCTTGGCCCCGCTCCCCTACGAGCAGTACTTC
CASSLAPLPYEQYF
>few|TRBD1|TRBJ2-1|TRBV24-1
TGTGCCACCAGTGATTCCGGGACAGCCTTCGAGCAGTTCTTC
CATSDSGTAFEQFF
>few|NA|TRBJ2-5|TRBV6-5
TGTGCCAGCAGTTCCGTCGTAGGGGAGACCCAGTACTTC
CASSSVVGETQYF
>few|NA|TRBJ2-2|TRBV10-3
TGTGCCATGAGACGGCCGTCGGGCACCGGGGAGCTGTTTTTT
CAMRRPSGTGELFF
>few|NA|TRBJ1-4|TRBV11-2
TGTGCCAGCAGCCTACAGGCAACTAATGAAAAACTGTTTTTT
CASSLQATNEKLFF
>NA|NA|TRBJ1-1|TRBV5-6
TGTGCCAGCAGCTTGGGGGCTCCGAGCACTGAAGCTTTCTTT
CASSLGAPSTEAFF
>NA|NA|TRBJ2-3|TRBV24-1
TGTGCCACCAGTGAAATCCGCAGGGGCACAGATACGCAGTATTTT
CATSEIRRGTDTQYF
>few|NA|TRBJ2-3|TRBV5-4
TGTGCCAGCAGCCTATGGTCGGGGGCTCCCACAGATACGCAGTATTTT
CASSLWSGAPTDTQYF
>NA|NA|TRBJ1-2|TRBV7-8
TGTGCCAGCAGCTTAGGCACAGCCTCACTTTATGGCTACACCTTC
CASSLGTASLYGYTF
>many|NA|TRBJ1-5|TRBV12-3/TRBV12-4
TGTGCCAGCTCTCTTGGCAGGTACAATCAGCCCCAGCATTTT
CASSLGRYNQPQHF
>many|NA|TRBJ2-1|TRBV7-8
TGTGCCAGCAGCCTAGTAGGCGCAGACTACAATGAGCAGTTCTTC
CASSLVGADYNEQFF
>NA|NA|TRBJ1-1|TRBV19
TGTGCCAGTAGTAGCCCAGGGATTGCGAACACTGAAGCTTTCTTT
CASSSPGIANTEAFF
>NA|NA|TRBJ2-1|TRBV4-1
TGCGCCAGCAGCCATGCACCGGGACCCCCTGAGGATGAGCAGTTCTTC
CASSHAPGPPEDEQFF
>many|TRBD1|TRBJ2-1|TRBV20-1
TGCAGTCATCTACAGGGGGAACCCTACAATGAGCAGTTCTTC
CSHLQGEPYNEQFF
>NA|NA|TRBJ1-1|TRBV7-8
TGTGCCAGCAGCGCCTCGACGACTGAAGCTTTCTTT
CASSASTTEAFF
>NA|TRBD2|TRBJ2-1|TRBV4-3
TGCGCCAGCAGCCAAGCCCCCTGGTCTGGGACTAGCGAGAACAATGAGAAGTTCTTC
CASSQAPWSGTSENNEKFF
>few|TRBD2|TRBJ2-1|TRBV12-3/TRBV12-4
TGTGCCAGCAATCTAGCGGGAGGCTCCTACAATGAGCAGTTCTTC
CASNLAGGSYNEQFF
>few|TRBD1|TRBJ2-7|TRBV27
TGTGCCAGCAGTTGGGACAGGGGAGCCACCTACGAGCAGTACTTC
CASSWDRGATYEQYF
>NA|TRBD1|TRBJ2-7|TRBV12-3/TRBV12-4
TGTGCCAGCATCCCAGGGGGACAGTTCACCTACGAGCAGTACTTC
CASIPGGQFTYEQYF
>NA|NA|TRBJ1-1|TRBV6-1
TGTGCCAGCAGTGCAGACCCGGGGAGCACTGAAGCTTTCTTT
CASSADPGSTEAFF
>few|TRBD2|TRBJ2-2|TRBV4-2
TGTGCCAGCAGCTTTGAGCGGGGGTACACCGGGGAGCTGTTTTTT
CASSFERGYTGELFF
>NA|TRBD1|TRBJ1-2|TRBV7-9
TGTGCCAGCAGCGACACTAGGTGGGGCAGGGGGCGCGGAGGCTATGGCTACACCTTC
CASSDTRWGRGRGGYGYTF
>few|TRBD1|TRBJ1-2|TRBV29-1
TGCAGCGTTGAGGGAGACAGGGAGTATGGCTACACCTTC
CSVEGDREYGYTF
>NA|NA|TRBJ2-1|TRBV7-6
TGTGCCAGCAGCTCCTTCACCAATGAGCAGTTCTTC
CASSSFTNEQFF
>NA|NA|TRBJ2-7|TRBV9
TGTGCCAGCAGCGTAGGAGGCGGAACCTTATCCTACGAGCAGTACTTC
CASSVGGGTLSYEQYF